The 18 T cell receptor beta chains in this list originate from one sample, sequenced in a study of prognosis after radiotherapy for stage I lung cancer. The TCR beta CDR3 region was amplified from genomic DNA, with two rounds of multiplex PCR being used for the amplification. Primers were specific to each TRBV and TRBJ gene in first-round PCR. In TCRdb, the multiplex PCR reads were re-called with MiXCR into one record per CDR3 protein. The data show approximately 30,000 distinct CDR3 sequences, with around 32% seen just once and 33% held by the top ten. The specimen was PBMCs, collected before or after stereotactic body radiation therapy (not recorded which). These receptors were collected from a donor aged 50 or older with non-small cell lung cancer.

To note about this clonotype: A much larger clone sits a single nucleotide away, making a read error possible. The chain employs TRBV29-1 and TRBJ2-3; 8 bases match TRBD2. CDR1 is SQVTM and CDR2 is ANQGSEA in the germline V gene. The CDR3 extends over 12 amino acids. After removal of 5 bases from V and 4 bases from J, the junction contained 2 bases not matched to a gene. The CDR3 DNA sequence: TGCAGCGTTAAGCGGGAGTCAGATACGCAGTATTTT. Translating it yields CSVKRESDTQYF.

This clonotype was recorded only once. Possible read error: a much larger clone is one base away. The chain combines TRBV7-2 with TRBJ2-1; no clear D. The germline gives CDR1 SGHTA, CDR2 FQGNSA. V shed 5 bases and J shed 7 bases, with 18 bases lying between them. This CDR3 comprises 15 residues. CDR3 sequence reads: CASSTKLGLRNEQFF. The CDR3 region has the DNA TGTGCCAGCAGCACCAAACTCGGGTTAAGGAATGAGCAGTTCTTC.

A few counts support this clonotype. A clone one base away is much larger, so this may be a read error. V usage is TRBV7-9 and J usage is TRBJ2-3, with TRBD1 matching 7 bases. V was pared by 5 bases and J by 3 bases, with 11 bases of the junction left unmatched. The germline V gene encodes CDR1 SEHNR and CDR2 FQNEAQ (reference sequence). This CDR3 has 16 amino acids. CDR3 protein: CASSPRGMRGTDTQYF. DNA of the CDR3: TGTGCCAGCAGCCCCAGGGGGATGAGGGGTACAGATACGCAGTATTTT.

The chain is built from TRBV6-2 or TRBV6-3 and TRBJ1-5, with unresolved D. Trimming left V 5 bases short and J 2 bases short, with 13 bases between. CDR3 length: 15 residues. Germline assignment: CDR1 MNHEY and CDR2 SVGEGT. The CDR3 protein is CASSVHEGGNQPQHF. The CDR3 DNA is TGTGCCAGCAGTGTTCATGAGGGCGGCAATCAGCCCCAGCATTTT.

The V and J genes are TRBV19 and TRBJ1-2; tentatively, D is TRBD1 (5 bases). Looked up from germline, CDR1 is LNHDA and CDR2 is SQIVND (reference sequence). The CDR3 loop spans 17 amino acids. With 2 bases removed from V and 3 bases from J, the gap between germline ends came to 19 bases. CDR3 DNA sequence: TGTGCCAGTAGTATACAATTGACGGGGGACCCCCACTATGGCTACACCTTC. The encoded protein is CASSIQLTGDPHYGYTF. Variable domain in full (rest from reference TRBV19 and TRBJ1-2): DGGITQSPKYLFRKEGQNVTLSCEQNLNHDAMYWYRQDPGQGLRLIYYSQIVNDFQKGDIAEGYSVSREKKESFPLTVTSAQKNPTAFYLCASSIQLTGDPHYGYTFGSGTRLTVV.

In this sample, this clonotype turned up many times. One end of the junction fails to match germline, which may point to a read error. V is TRBV24-1 and J is TRBJ2-1; 8 positions match TRBD2. The CDR3 has 17 residues. CDR1 and CDR2 (germline): KGHDR, SFDVKD. The CDR3 loop is CATSDQSGGMDDWEPIF. Here the CDR3 DNA reads TGTGCCACCAGTGACCAGAGCGGGGGTATGGATGACTGGGAGCCGATCTTC.

Of note for this clonotype: A much larger clone differs by one base, so this may be a read error. The chain carries TRBV29-1 and TRBJ2-7, with D hard to call. V was pared by 7 bases and J by 2 bases, with 12 bases between. In germline, CDR1 is SQVTM, CDR2 ANQGSEA. The CDR3 is 12 amino acids. In nucleotides, the CDR3 is TGCAGCGGGGTCGTCCAGACCTACGAGCAGTACTTC. Amino acids: CSGVVQTYEQYF.

As to this clonotype: This could be a read error, since a much larger clone is one nucleotide away. This sequence joins TRBV6-6 and TRBJ2-5; maybe TRBD2 (5 bases). CDR3 length: 15 amino acids. CDR1 and CDR2 (germline): MNHNY, SVGAGI (reference sequence). Trimming took off 0 bases at V and 2 bases at J, with 10 bases between the two ends. The CDR3 here is CASSYSGELQETQYF. The CDR3 nucleotides read TGTGCCAGCAGTTACTCGGGAGAGCTACAAGAGACCCAGTACTTC.

The gene calls are TRBV20-1 and TRBJ2-7, with TRBD2 identical over 14 bases. The CDR3 consists of 19 residues. V shed 2 bases and J 4 bases; nucleotides not matched to a gene: 16. Germline CDR1 is DFQATT and CDR2 is SNEGSKA (reference sequence). Here the CDR3 DNA reads TGCAGTGCTAGATCCACAACCGGGACTAGCGGGGGAAAACTATACGAGCAGTACTTC. Translation: CSARSTTGTSGGKLYEQYF.

V gene TRBV2 combines with J gene TRBJ2-5; 9 nucleotides agree with TRBD1. The CDR3 contains 14 residues. The germline gives CDR1 SNHLY, CDR2 FYNNEI. The V gene end was trimmed by 4 bases and the J gene end by 4 bases; junction bases not matched to a gene: 4. The CDR3 here is CASSGTGGLETQYF. The DNA for the CDR3 is TGTGCCAGCAGTGGAACAGGGGGCTTAGAGACCCAGTACTTC.

As for this clonotype: A far larger clone lies a single base away; this is likely a read error. This chain joins TRBV12-3 or TRBV12-4 and TRBJ2-3; possibly TRBD2 for D (6 bases). CDR3 length: 15 residues. CDR3 residues: CASRKGTFNTDTRYF. The CDR3 bases are TGTGCCAGCAGGAAAGGGACTTTTAACACAGATACGCGGTATTTT.

This clonotype was detected only a few times. This chain uses TRBV7-2 with TRBJ1-4; D is possibly TRBD1 (6 bases). Looked up from germline, CDR1 is SGHTA and CDR2 is FQGNSA. V was trimmed by 2 bases and J by 5 bases, leaving 12 bases between them. The CDR3 loop spans 15 amino acids. CDR3 in amino acids: CASSLSYRENEKLFF. In DNA form, the CDR3 reads TGTGCCAGCAGCTTATCTTACAGGGAGAATGAAAAACTGTTTTTT. Full variable domain (outside the CDR3, taken from reference TRBV7-2 and TRBJ1-4): GAGVSQSPSNKVTEKGKDVELRCDPISGHTALYWYRQSLGQGLEFLIYFQGNSAPDKSGLPSDRFSAERTGGSVSTLTIQRTQQEDSAVYLCASSLSYRENEKLFFGSGTQLSVL.

The table lists this clonotype with many counts. This sequence joins TRBV2 and TRBJ1-1, with 7 bases matching TRBD1. V lost 5 bases, J lost 0 bases, and 9 bases stayed unmatched. This CDR3 spans 16 amino acids. Per germline, CDR1 SNHLY and CDR2 FYNNEI. The CDR3 is CASSIGTDFMNTEAFF. The DNA for the CDR3 is TGTGCCAGCAGTATTGGGACAGACTTCATGAACACTGAAGCTTTCTTT.

V is TRBV3-1 and J is TRBJ2-7; tentatively, D is TRBD1 or TRBD2 (5 bases each). CDR3 size: 13 residues. V lost 5 bases and J 5 bases, leaving 13 bases between the germline ends. Germline values: CDR1 LGHDT, CDR2 YNNKEL (reference sequence). The CDR3 reads CASSDRDLHEQYF. As DNA, the CDR3 is TGTGCCAGCAGCGATCGGGACCTCCACGAGCAGTACTTC.

This clonotype was found many times. The rearrangement links TRBV11-3 to TRBJ2-1; D is perhaps TRBD2 (5 bases). The CDR3 is made up of 13 amino acids. V dropped 5 bases and J dropped 10 bases, with 15 bases sitting between them. Germline V CDR1 and CDR2: SGHNT, YENEEA. CDR3 DNA sequence: TGTGCCAGCAGCCCCAAATCTTCGGGAGAGCAGTTCTTC. It codes for CASSPKSSGEQFF. The entire variable domain, with the rest obtained from reference TRBV11-3 and TRBJ2-1, is as follows: EAGVVQSPRYKIIEKKQPVAFWCNPISGHNTLYWYLQNLGQGPELLIRYENEEAVDDSQLPKDRFSAERLKGVDSTLKIQPAELGDSAVYLCASSPKSSGEQFFGPGTRLTVL.

This clonotype was seen many times. This sequence joins TRBV6-2 or TRBV6-3 and TRBJ1-2; the D is unclear. V gave up 7 bases and J gave up 7 bases, with 19 bases separating them. Germline V gives CDR1 MNHEY, CDR2 SVGEGT. The CDR3 totals 14 residues. This CDR3 reads CASNNVNRATGYTF. The CDR3 region has the DNA TGTGCCAGCAACAACGTAAACCGGGCGACTGGCTACACCTTC.

This clonotype has a single count. This could be a read error, since a much larger clone is one nucleotide away. The chain couples TRBV2 to TRBJ1-4; 9 bases map to TRBD1. The CDR3 contains 14 residues. After removal of 6 bases from V and 10 bases from J, the junction contained 9 bases not matched to a gene. The V gene's germline CDR1 is SNHLY and CDR2 FYNNEI. CDR3 sequence (DNA): TGTGCCAGCAGGGGGGCGGGACAGGGAGGAAAACTGTTTTTT. Translating it yields CASRGAGQGGKLFF.

This clonotype was found many times. This chain joins TRBV5-6 and TRBJ1-2; the D is unclear. This CDR3 spans 12 amino acids. Germline V CDR1 and CDR2: SGHDT, YYEEEE. Trimming removed 0 bases from V and 6 bases from J, with 6 bases in between. This chain's CDR3 is CASSLAPDGYTF. CDR3 DNA: TGTGCCAGCAGCTTGGCCCCAGATGGCTACACCTTC.